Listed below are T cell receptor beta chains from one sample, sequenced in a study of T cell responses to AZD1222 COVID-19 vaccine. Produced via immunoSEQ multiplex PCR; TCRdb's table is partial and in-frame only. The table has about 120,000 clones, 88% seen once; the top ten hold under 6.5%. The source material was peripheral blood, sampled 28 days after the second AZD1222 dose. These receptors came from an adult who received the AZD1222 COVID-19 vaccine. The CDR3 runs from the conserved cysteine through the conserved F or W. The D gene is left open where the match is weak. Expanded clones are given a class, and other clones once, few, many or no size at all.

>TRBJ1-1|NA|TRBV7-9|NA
TGTGCCAGCAGCTTTTCAGGTGACACTGAAGCTTTCTTT
CASSFSGDTEAFF
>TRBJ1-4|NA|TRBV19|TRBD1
TGTGCCACAAAGGACAGGGACACTAATGAAAAACTGTTTTTT
CATKDRDTNEKLFF
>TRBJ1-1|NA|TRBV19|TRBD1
TGTGCCAGTAGTATACTCCTGGGACAGCCAAACCGGAAGACTGAAGCTTTCTTT
CASSILLGQPNRKTEAFF
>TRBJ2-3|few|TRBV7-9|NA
TGTGCCAGCAGCCCAATCATGGGGGCAAGCACAGATACGCAGTATTTT
CASSPIMGASTDTQYF
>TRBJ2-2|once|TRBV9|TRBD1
TGTGCCAGCAGCGCGAGAGAGATGGACAGGGTCCCCGGGGAGCTGTTTTTT
CASSAREMDRVPGELFF
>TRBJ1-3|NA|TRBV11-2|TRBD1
TGTGCCAGCAGCTCACTTACGTGGGGACAGGGTGGAAACACCATATATTTT
CASSSLTWGQGGNTIYF
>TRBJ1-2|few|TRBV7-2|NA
TGTGCCAGCAGCTTCTCCGGACCTAACTATGGCTACACCTTC
CASSFSGPNYGYTF
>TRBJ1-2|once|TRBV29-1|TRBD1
TGCAGCGTTGAAGATTGGGGTCGACCGGGACAGCGACATGGCTACACCTTC
CSVEDWGRPGQRHGYTF
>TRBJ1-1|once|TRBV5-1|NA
TGCGCCAGCAGCTTGGAAGGGGGTTTGAACACTGAAGCTTTCTTT
CASSLEGGLNTEAFF
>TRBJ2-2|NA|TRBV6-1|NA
TGTGCCAGCAGTGAGGGATTGGCCGGGGAGCTGTTTTTT
CASSEGLAGELFF
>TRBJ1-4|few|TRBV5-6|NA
TGTGCCAGCAGCGCAGGGGCAGCTAATGAAAAACTGTTTTTT
CASSAGAANEKLFF
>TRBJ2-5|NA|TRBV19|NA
TGTGCCAGTAGTAGCGGGACGTCGGGGGGCCGAGAGACCCAGTACTTC
CASSSGTSGGRETQYF
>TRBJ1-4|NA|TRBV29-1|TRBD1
TGCAGCGTTGAAGACGACAGGGTCCCTGAAAAACTGTTTTTT
CSVEDDRVPEKLFF
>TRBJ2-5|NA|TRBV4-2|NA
TGTGCCAGCAGCCAAGCGGGCAGAGGGTCGGAGACCCAGTACTTC
CASSQAGRGSETQYF
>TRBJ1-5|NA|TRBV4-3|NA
TGCGCCAGCAGCCAAGTAGTGGGGGGAGGACAGCCCCAGCATTTT
CASSQVVGGGQPQHF
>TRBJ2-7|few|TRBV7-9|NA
TGTGCCAGCAGCCTCGAACAGCGATCGATACAGTACTTC
CASSLEQRSIQYF
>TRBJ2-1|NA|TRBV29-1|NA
TGCAGCGTTGCCAGGGGCGGGAATGAGCAGTTCTTC
CSVARGGNEQFF
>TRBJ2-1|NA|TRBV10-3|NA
TGTGCCATCAGTGAGTCGGGGCGGGATGAGCAGTTCTTC
CAISESGRDEQFF
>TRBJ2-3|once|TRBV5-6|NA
TGTGCCAGCAGCTTGGCGGGGACAGATACGCAGTATTTT
CASSLAGTDTQYF
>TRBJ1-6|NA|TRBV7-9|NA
TGTGCCAGCAGCTCCGGTGCGCCCCTCCACTTT
CASSSGAPLHF
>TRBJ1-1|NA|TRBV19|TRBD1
TGTGCCAGTAGGCGACAGGGACCCCAAGGAGCTGAAGCTTTCTTT
CASRRQGPQGAEAFF
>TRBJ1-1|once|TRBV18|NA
TGTGCCAGCTCACAAACTACTCAGGACACTGAAGCTTTCTTT
CASSQTTQDTEAFF
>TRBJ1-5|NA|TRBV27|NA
TGTGCCAGCAGTTTAGGGCGGGGAAGCAATCAGCCCCAGCATTTT
CASSLGRGSNQPQHF
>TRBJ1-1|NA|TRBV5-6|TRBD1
TGTGCCAGCAGCTCTAATTGGGACAGAAGTATGAACACTGAAGCTTTCTTT
CASSSNWDRSMNTEAFF
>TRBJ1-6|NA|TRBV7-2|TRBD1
TGTGCCAGCAGCGCGCCGAAAGGGACAGCCGGGACTTCACCCCTCCACTTT
CASSAPKGTAGTSPLHF
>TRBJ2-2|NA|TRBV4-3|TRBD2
TGCGCCAGCAGCCAGGGGACTAGCGGGGGCTCGGTGGTAGGGGAGCTGTTTTTT
CASSQGTSGGSVVGELFF
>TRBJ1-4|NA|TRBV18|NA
TGTGCCAGCTCACCGCCTGCAACTAATGAAAAACTGTTTTTT
CASSPPATNEKLFF
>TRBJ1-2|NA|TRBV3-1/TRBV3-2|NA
TGTGCCAGCAGCGATATGGGGGGCTCCTATGGCTACACCTTC
CASSDMGGSYGYTF
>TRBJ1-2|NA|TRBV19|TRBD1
TGTGCCAGTACGGACAGGGGGGAATATGGCTACACCTTC
CASTDRGEYGYTF
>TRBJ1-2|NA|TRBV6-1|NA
TGTGCCAGCAGTGACAGGGACGGGAGCTACACCTTC
CASSDRDGSYTF
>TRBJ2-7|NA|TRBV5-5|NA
TGTGCCAGCAGCTTGACCGGGACGGATCACTACGAGCAGTACTTC
CASSLTGTDHYEQYF
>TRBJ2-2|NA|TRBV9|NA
TGTGCCAGCAGTCCGGGGGTCACCGGGGAGCTGTTTTTT
CASSPGVTGELFF
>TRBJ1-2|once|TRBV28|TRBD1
TGTGCCAGCAGCCCGGGACAGGTGATTAACTATGGCTACACCTTC
CASSPGQVINYGYTF
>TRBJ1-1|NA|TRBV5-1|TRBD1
TGCGCCAGCAGCTCCGGGACAGGGACGAACACTGAAGCTTTCTTT
CASSSGTGTNTEAFF
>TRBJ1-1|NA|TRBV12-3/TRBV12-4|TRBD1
TGTGCCAGCAAAGGACAGGGGTACACTGAAGCTTTCTTT
CASKGQGYTEAFF
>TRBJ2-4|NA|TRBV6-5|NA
TGTGCCAGCAGTTACTCGACTCAGGGAAGTGACATTCAGTACTTC
CASSYSTQGSDIQYF
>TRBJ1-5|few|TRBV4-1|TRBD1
TGCGCCAGCAGCCAAGATCAGGGGGGAGGACAGCCCCAGCATTTT
CASSQDQGGGQPQHF
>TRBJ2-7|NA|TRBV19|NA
TGTGCCAGTAGAAAAGAGAGTGTATCCTACGAGCAGTACTTC
CASRKESVSYEQYF
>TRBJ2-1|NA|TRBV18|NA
TGTGCCAGCTCACCCCTAGAGGGGGGCTCTTACAATGAGCAGTTCTTC
CASSPLEGGSYNEQFF
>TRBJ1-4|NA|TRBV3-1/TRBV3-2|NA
TGTGCCAGCAGCCCGTCCGAGGATCTTAATGAAAAACTGTTTTTT
CASSPSEDLNEKLFF
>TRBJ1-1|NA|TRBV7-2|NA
TGTGCCAGCAGCTTAGTAGGGGGGGCGCGGACTGAAGCTTTCTTT
CASSLVGGARTEAFF
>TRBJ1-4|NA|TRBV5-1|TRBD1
TGCGCCAGCAGCTTGAGAGGCTTGGGACAGGGGAATGAAAAACTGTTTTTT
CASSLRGLGQGNEKLFF
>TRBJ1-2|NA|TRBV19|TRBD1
TGTGCCAGTAGTTCACAGGGGGCGCTTTTTTCGGTGTATGGCTACACCTTC
CASSSQGALFSVYGYTF
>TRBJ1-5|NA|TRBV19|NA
TGTGCCAGTAGTATAGGCGAGACAACTAGCAATCAGCCCCAGCATTTT
CASSIGETTSNQPQHF
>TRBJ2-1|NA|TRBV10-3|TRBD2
TGTGCCATCGGAAAGCGGGGGTCTGGGGAGGGGTCCAATGAGCAGTTCTTC
CAIGKRGSGEGSNEQFF
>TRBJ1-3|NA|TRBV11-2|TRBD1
TGTGCCAGCAGCTTCTACAGGGGAAGCTCTGGAAACACCATATATTTT
CASSFYRGSSGNTIYF
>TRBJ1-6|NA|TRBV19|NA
TGTGCCAGTAGTATTGGCGGACCGACTAATTCACCCCTCCACTTT
CASSIGGPTNSPLHF
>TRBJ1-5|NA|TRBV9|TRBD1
TGTGCCAGCAGCGTAGCAGGGGGGTTCAATCAGCCCCAGCATTTT
CASSVAGGFNQPQHF
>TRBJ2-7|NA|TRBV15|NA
TGTGCCACCAGCAGAGTCCAGGGTGTCGAGCAGTACTTC
CATSRVQGVEQYF
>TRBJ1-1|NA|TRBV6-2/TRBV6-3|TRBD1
TGTGCCAGCAGCCGACAGGGGCGCACTGAAGCTTTCTTT
CASSRQGRTEAFF
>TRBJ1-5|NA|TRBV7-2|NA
TGTGCCAGCAGCTTAGTAGATCAGCCCCAGCATTTT
CASSLVDQPQHF
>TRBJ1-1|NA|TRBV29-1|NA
TGCAGCGCCCAGGTCAACACTGAAGCTTTCTTT
CSAQVNTEAFF